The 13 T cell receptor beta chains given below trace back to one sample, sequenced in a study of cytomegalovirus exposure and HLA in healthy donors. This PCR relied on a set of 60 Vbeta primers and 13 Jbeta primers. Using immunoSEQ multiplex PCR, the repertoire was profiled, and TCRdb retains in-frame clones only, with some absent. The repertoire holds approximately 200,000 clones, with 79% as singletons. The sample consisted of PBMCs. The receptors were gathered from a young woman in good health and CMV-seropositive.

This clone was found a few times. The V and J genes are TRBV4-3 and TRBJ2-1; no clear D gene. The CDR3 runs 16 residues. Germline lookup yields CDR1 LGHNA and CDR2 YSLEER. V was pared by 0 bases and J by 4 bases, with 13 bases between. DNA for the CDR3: TGCGCCAGCAGCCAAGACGGTGTGACAAGATACAATGAGCAGTTCTTC. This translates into CASSQDGVTRYNEQFF.

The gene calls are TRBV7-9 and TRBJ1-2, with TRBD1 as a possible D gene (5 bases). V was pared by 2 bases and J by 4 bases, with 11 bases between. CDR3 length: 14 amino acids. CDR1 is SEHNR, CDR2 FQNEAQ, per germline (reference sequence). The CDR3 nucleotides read TGTGCCAGCAGCTTAACGAATAGGGGCTATGGCTACACCTTC. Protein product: CASSLTNRGYGYTF.

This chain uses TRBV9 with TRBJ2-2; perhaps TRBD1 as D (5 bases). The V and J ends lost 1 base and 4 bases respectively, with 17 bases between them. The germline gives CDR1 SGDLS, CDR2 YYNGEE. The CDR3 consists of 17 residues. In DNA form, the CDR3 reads TGTGCCAGCAGCGTATCTCCGCAGGGCGGCGGCACCGGGGAGCTGTTTTTT. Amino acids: CASSVSPQGGGTGELFF.

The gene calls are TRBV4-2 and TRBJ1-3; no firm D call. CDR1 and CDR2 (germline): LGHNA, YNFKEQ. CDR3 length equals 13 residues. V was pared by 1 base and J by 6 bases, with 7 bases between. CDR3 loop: CASSQGSENTIYF. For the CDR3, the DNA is TGTGCCAGCAGCCAAGGGTCAGAAAACACCATATATTTT.

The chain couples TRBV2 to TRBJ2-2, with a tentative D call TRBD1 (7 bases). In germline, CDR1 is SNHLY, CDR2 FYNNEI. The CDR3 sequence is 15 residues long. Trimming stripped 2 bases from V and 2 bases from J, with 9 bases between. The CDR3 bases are TGTGCCAGCAGTGAACAGGGGGGCAACACCGGGGAGCTGTTTTTT. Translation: CASSEQGGNTGELFF. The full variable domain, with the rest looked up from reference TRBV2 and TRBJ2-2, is EPEVTQTPSHQVTQMGQEVILRCVPISNHLYFYWYRQILGQKVEFLVSFYNNEISEKSEIFDDQFSVERPDGSNFTLKIRSTKLEDSAMYFCASSEQGGNTGELFFGEGSRLTVL.

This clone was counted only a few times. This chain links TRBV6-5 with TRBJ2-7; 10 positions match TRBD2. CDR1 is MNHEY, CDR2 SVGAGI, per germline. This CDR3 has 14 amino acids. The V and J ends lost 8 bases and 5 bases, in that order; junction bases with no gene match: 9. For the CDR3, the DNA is TGTGCCAGCGGAATAGCGGGGGGCTCAAACGAGCAGTACTTC. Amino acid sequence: CASGIAGGSNEQYF.

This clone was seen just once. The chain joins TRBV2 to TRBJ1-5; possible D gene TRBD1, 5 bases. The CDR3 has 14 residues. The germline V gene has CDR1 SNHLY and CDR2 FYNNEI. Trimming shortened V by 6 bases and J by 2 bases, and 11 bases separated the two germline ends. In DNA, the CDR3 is TGTGCCAGCAGAGACAGTGGTGGCAATCAGCCCCAGCATTTT. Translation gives CASRDSGGNQPQHF.

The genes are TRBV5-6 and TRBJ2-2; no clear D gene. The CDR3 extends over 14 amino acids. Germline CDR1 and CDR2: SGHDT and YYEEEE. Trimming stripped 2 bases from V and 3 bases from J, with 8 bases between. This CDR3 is CASSLVQYTGELFF. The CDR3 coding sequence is TGTGCCAGCAGCTTAGTACAGTACACCGGGGAGCTGTTTTTT.

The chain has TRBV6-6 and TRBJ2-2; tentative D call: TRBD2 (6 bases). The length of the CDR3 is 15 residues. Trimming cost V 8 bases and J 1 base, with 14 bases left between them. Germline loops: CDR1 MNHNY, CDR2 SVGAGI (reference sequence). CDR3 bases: TGTGCCAGCCGGGCGGGGTCAGGGAACACCGGGGAGCTGTTTTTT. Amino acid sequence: CASRAGSGNTGELFF.

CDR3 residues: CASGLGLAGIYEQYF. CDR3 DNA sequence: TGTGCTAGTGGCCTCGGACTAGCGGGAATCTACGAGCAGTACTTC. The gene calls are TRBV12-5 and TRBJ2-7; the match to TRBD2 covers 12 bases. Germline CDR1 reads LGHNT; CDR2 reads FRNRAP. V shed 6 bases and J 3 bases; nucleotides not matched to a gene: 6. The CDR3 has 15 residues.

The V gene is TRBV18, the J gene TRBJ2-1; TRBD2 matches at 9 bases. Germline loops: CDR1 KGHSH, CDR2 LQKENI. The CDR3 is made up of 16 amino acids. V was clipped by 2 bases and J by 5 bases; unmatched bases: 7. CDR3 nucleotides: TGTGCCAGCTCACCAAAGCGGGGGGCCATTAACAATGAGCAGTTCTTC. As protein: CASSPKRGAINNEQFF.

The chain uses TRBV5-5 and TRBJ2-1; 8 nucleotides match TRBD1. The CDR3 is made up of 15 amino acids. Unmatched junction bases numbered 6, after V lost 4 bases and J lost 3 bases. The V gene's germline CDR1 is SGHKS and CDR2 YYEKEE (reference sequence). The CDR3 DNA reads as TGTGCCAGCAGCCCTCAGGGGGCAGACTACAATGAGCAGTTCTTC. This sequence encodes CASSPQGADYNEQFF.

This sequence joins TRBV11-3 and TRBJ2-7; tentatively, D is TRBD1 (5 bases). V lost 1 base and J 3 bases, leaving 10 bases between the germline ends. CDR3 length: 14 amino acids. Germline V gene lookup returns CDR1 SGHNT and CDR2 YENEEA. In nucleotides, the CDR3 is TGTGCCAGCAGCTTAGGGGGCAGGGACTACGAGCAGTACTTC. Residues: CASSLGGRDYEQYF.